Here is one T cell receptor beta chain with its context. Original handling: Amplification with reference gene primers provided the estimates of nucleated cell counts. Profiled with immunoSEQ multiplex PCR; TCRdb holds only in-frame clones, not every one. The D gene and trimming were derived from the DNA, and the V and J assignments and clone size from that table. The profile covers 130,000 to 150,000 clones, with around 84% appearing a single time and roughly 34% taken by the ten largest. The source of the sample is a study of blood T cell repertoires in COVID-19. The clonotype originates from a human donor in a cohort sampled during active COVID-19. Sequenced input: peripheral blood.

The CDR3 DNA follows: TGTGCCAGTAGTTCTGAGGGGGTAAGCGGCTACACCTTC. This gives the protein CASSSEGVSGYTF. The rearrangement links TRBV19 to TRBJ1-2; a weak D match, TRBD1 (6 bases). This CDR3 region has 13 residues. Germline loops: CDR1 LNHDA, CDR2 SQIVND (reference sequence). Deletions cut 5 bases from V and 8 bases from J, with 15 bases between.